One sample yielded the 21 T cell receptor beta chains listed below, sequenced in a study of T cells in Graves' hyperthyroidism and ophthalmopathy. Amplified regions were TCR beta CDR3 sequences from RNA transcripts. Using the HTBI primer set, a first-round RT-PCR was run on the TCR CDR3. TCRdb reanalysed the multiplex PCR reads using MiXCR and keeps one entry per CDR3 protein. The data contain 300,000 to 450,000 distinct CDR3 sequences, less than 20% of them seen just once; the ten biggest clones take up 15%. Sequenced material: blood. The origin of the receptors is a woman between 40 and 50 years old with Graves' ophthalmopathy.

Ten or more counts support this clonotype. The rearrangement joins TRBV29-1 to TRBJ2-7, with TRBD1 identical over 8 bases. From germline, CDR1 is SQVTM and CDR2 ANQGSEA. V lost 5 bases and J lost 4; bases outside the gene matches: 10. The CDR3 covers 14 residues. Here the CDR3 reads CSVRETGVGYEQYF. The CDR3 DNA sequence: TGCAGCGTTCGCGAGACAGGGGTGGGATACGAGCAGTACTTC.

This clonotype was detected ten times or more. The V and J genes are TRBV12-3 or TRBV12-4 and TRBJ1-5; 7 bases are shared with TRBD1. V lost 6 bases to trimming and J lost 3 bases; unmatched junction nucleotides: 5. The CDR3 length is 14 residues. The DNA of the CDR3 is TGTGCCAGCAGGAAGGGACAGATCAATCAGCCCCAGCATTTT. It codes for CASRKGQINQPQHF.

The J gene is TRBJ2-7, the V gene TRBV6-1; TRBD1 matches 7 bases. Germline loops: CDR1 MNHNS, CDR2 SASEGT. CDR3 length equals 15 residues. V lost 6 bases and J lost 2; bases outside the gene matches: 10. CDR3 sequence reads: CASSHRTGGPYEQYF. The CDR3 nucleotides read TGTGCCAGCAGCCACCGGACAGGTGGTCCCTACGAGCAGTACTTC.

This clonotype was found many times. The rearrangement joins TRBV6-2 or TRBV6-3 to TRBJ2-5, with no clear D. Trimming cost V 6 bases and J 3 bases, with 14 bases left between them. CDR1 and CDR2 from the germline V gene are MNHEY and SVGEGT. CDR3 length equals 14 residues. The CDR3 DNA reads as TGTGCCAGCAGCCCCTCTGCGGCCAAAGAGACCCAGTACTTC. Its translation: CASSPSAAKETQYF.

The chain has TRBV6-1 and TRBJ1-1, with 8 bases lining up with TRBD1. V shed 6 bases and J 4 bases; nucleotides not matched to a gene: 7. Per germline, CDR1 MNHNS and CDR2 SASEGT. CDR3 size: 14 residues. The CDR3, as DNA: TGTGCCAGCAGGCCGACAGGGGCAACCACTGAAGCTTTCTTT. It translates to CASRPTGATTEAFF.

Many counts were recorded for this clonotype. CDR3: CASSFGHEQFF. The CDR3 nucleotides are TGTGCCAGCAGTTTTGGACATGAGCAGTTCTTC. This chain links TRBV27 with TRBJ2-1; D not resolved. Germline values: CDR1 MNHEY, CDR2 SMNVEV (reference sequence). V lost 3 bases, J lost 8 bases, and 5 bases lay in between. This CDR3 spans 11 amino acids.

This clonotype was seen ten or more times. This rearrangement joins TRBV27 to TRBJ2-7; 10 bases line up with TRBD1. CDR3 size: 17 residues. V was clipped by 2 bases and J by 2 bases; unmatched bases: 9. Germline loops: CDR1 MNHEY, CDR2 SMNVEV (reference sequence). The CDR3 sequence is CASSLRRQGAGTYEQYF. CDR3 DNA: TGTGCCAGCAGTTTACGCCGACAGGGGGCGGGAACCTACGAGCAGTACTTC.

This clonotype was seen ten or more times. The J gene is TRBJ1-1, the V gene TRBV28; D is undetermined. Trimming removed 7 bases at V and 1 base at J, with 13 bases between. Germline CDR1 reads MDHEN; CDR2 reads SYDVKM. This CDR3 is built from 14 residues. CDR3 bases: TGTGCCAGCAAATACGGCTCTCAGAACACTGAAGCTTTCTTT. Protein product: CASKYGSQNTEAFF. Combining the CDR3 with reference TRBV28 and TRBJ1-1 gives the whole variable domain DVKVTQSSRYLVKRTGEKVFLECVQDMDHENMFWYRQDPGLGLRLIYFSYDVKMKEKGDIPEGYSVSREKKERFSLILESASTNQTSMYLCASKYGSQNTEAFFGQGTRLTVV.

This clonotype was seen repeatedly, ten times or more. CDR3 amino acids: CASSELRTDYTF. The CDR3 nucleotides are TGTGCCAGCAGTGAACTGCGGACAGACTACACCTTC. The chain uses TRBV2 and TRBJ1-2; D perhaps matches TRBD1 (6 bases). Deletions cut 2 bases from V and 10 bases from J, with 11 bases between. Germline-derived CDR1 and CDR2 are SNHLY and FYNNEI. This CDR3 has 12 residues.

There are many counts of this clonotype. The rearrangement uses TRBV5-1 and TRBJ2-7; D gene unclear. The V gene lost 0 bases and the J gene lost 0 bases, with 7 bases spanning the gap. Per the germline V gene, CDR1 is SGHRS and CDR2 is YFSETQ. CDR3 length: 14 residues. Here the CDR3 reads CASSLADNSYEQYF. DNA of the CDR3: TGCGCCAGCAGCTTGGCAGACAACTCCTACGAGCAGTACTTC.

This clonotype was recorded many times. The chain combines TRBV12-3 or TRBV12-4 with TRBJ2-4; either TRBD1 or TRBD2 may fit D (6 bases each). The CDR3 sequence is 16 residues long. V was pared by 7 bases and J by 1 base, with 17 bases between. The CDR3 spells CASTLTGALAKNIQYF. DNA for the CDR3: TGTGCCAGCACCCTCACGGGGGCCTTGGCCAAAAACATTCAGTACTTC.

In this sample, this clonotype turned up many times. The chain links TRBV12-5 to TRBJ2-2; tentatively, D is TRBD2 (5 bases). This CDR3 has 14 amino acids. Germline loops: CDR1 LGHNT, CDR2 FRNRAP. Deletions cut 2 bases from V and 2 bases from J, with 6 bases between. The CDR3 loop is CASGLTGNTGELFF. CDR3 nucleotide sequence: TGTGCTAGTGGTTTGACGGGAAACACCGGGGAGCTGTTTTTT.

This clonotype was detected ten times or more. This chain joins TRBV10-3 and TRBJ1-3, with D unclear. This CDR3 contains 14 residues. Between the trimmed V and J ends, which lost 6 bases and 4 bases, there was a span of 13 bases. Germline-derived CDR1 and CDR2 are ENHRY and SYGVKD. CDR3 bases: TGTGCCATCAGCCGGGGAGACTTAGGAAACACCATATATTTT. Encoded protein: CAISRGDLGNTIYF.

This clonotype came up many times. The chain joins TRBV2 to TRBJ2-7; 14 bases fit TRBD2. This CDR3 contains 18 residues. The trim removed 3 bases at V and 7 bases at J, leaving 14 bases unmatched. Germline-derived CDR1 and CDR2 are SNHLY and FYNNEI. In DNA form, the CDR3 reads TGTGCCAGCAGTGACCTCCCGCGACTAGCGGGAGGGCACCTGGAGCAGTACTTC. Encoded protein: CASSDLPRLAGGHLEQYF.

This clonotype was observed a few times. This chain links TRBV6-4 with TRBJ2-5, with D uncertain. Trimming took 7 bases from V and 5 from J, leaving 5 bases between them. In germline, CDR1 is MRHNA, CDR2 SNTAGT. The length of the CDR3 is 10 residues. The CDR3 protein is CASITETQYF. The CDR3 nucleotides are TGTGCCAGCATTACCGAGACCCAGTACTTC.

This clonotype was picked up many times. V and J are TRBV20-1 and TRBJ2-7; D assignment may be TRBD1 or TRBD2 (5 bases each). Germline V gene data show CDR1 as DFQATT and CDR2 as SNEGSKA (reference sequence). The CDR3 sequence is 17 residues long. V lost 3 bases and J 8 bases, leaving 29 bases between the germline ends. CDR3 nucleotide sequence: TGCAGTGCTAGCCTTATACTGACCGGGACCACAAACACCAAGCAGTACTTC. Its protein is CSASLILTGTTNTKQYF.

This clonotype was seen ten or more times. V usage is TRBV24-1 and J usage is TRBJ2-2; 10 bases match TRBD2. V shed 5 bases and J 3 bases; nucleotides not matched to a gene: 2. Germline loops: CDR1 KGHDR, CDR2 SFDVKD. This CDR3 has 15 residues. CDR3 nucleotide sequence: TGTGCCACCAGTGGTGGACTAGCGGACACCGGGGAGCTGTTTTTT. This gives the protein CATSGGLADTGELFF.

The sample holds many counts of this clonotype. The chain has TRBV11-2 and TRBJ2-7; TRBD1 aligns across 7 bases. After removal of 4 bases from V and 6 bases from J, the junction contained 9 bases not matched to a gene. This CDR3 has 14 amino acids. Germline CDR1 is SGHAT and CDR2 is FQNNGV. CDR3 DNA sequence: TGTGCCAGCAGCTCCCCCCGACAGGGTCGCGAGCAGTACTTC. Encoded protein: CASSSPRQGREQYF. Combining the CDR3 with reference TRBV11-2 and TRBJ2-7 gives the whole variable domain EAGVAQSPRYKIIEKRQSVAFWCNPISGHATLYWYQQILGQGPKLLIQFQNNGVVDDSQLPKDRFSAERLKGVDSTLKIQPAKLEDSAVYLCASSSPRQGREQYFGPGTRLTVT.

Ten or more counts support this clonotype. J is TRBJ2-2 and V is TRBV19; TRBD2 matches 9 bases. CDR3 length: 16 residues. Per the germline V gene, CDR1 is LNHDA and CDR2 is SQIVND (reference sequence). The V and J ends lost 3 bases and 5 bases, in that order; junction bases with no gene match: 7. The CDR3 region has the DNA TGTGCCAGTAGTATTAGTAGCGGGAGTCGGACCGGGGAGCTGTTTTTT. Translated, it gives CASSISSGSRTGELFF.

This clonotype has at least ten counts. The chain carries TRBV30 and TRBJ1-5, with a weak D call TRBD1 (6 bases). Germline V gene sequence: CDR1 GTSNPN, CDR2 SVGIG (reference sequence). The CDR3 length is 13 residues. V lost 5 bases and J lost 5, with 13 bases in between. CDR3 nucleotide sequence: TGTGCCTGGGGTACCACAGGGCATCAGCCCCAGCATTTT. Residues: CAWGTTGHQPQHF.

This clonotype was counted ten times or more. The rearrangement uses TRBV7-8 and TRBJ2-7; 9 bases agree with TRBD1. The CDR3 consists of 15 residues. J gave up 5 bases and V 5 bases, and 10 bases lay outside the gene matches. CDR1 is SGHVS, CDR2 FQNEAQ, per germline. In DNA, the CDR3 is TGTGCCAGCAGCGAAATCCGGGACAGGGAGCACGAGCAGTACTTC. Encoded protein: CASSEIRDREHEQYF.